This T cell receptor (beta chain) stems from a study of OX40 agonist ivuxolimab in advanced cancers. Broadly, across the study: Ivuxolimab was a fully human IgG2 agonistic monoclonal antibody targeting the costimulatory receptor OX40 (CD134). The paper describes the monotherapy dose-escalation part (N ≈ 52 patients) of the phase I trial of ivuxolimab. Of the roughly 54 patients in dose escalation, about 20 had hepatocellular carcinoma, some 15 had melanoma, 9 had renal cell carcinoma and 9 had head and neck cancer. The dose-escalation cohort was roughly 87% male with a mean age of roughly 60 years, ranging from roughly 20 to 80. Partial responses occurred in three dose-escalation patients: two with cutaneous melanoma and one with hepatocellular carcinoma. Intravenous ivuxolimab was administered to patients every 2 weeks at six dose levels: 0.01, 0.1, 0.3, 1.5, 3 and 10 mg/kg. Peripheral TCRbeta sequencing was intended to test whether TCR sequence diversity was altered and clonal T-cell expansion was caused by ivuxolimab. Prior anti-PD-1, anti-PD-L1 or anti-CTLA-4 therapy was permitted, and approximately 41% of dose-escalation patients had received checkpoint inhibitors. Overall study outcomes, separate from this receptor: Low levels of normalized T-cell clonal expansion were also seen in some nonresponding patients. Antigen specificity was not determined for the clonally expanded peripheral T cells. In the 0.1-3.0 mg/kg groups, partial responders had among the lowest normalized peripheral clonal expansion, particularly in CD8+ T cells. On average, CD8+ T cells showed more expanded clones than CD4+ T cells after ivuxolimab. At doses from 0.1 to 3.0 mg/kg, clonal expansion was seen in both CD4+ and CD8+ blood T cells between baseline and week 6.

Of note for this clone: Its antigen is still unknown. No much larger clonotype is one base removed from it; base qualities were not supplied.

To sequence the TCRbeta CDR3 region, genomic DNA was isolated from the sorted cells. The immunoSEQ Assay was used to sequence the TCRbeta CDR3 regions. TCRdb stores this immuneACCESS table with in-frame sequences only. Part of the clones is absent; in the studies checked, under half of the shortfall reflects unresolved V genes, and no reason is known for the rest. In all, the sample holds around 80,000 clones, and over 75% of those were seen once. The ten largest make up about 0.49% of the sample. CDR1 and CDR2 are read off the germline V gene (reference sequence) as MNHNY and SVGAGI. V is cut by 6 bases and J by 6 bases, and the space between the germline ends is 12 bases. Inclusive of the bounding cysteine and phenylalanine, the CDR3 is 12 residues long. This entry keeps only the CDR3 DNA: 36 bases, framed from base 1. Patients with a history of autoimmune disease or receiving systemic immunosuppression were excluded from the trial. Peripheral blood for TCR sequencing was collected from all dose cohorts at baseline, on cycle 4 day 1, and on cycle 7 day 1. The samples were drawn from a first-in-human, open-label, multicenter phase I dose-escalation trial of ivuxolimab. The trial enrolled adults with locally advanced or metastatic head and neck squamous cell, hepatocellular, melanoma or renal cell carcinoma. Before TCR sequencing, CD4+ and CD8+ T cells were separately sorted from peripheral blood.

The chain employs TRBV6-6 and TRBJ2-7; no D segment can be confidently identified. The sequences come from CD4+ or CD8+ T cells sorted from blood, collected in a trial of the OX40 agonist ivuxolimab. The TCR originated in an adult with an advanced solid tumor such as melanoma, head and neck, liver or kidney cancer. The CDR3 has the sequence CASSLTIGEQYF. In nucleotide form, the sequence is TGTGCCAGCAGCCTTACGATTGGCGAGCAGTACTTC.